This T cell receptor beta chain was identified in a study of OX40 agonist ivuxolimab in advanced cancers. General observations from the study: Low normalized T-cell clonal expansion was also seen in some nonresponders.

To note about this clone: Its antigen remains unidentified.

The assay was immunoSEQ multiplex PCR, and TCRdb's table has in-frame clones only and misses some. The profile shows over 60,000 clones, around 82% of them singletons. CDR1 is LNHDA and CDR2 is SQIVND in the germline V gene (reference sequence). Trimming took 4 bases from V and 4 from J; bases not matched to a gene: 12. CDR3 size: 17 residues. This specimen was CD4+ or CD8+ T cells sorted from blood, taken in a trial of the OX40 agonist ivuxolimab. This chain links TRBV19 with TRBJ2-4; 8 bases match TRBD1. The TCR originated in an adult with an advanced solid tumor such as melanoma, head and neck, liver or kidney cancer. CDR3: CASSTRTGRGKKNIQYF. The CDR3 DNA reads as TGTGCCAGTAGTACGCGGACAGGGCGAGGAAAAAAAAACATTCAGTACTTC.